These 13 T cell receptor beta chains originate from one sample sequenced in a study of cytomegalovirus exposure and HLA in healthy donors (dated by TCRdb to 2017 to 2019). Library construction relied on the immunoSEQ multiplex PCR assay. For the multiplex PCR, a mixture combining 60 forward primers for TCR Vbeta segments and 13 reverse primers for TCR Jbeta segments was used. What TCRdb holds here is the immuneACCESS table cut down to in-frame rearrangements. Part of the clones is not present; checked against another copy, under half of the missing clones reflect an unresolved V gene, and the others are unexplained. Present in this sample are roughly 150,000 clones, about three fifths of which were seen just once. The top ten clones comprise 3% of the sample. Sequenced: PBMCs. These receptors came from a woman in her 30s in good health and CMV-seropositive.

The V call is TRBV5-4, the J call TRBJ1-2; possibly TRBD1 for D (6 bases). CDR1 SGHNT and CDR2 YYREEE come from the germline V gene (reference sequence). The V gene lost 4 bases and the J gene lost 8 bases, with 18 bases spanning the gap. The CDR3 sequence is 14 residues long. The CDR3 DNA reads as TGTGCCAGCAGCGGCGGCAACAGGGTAACGGGCTACACCTTC. Translation gives CASSGGNRVTGYTF.

V is TRBV4-1 and J is TRBJ1-3; D gene uncertain. The germline V gene has CDR1 MGHRA and CDR2 YSYEKL. V lost 1 base and J 0 bases, leaving 10 bases between the germline ends. The CDR3 length is 16 residues. The CDR3 protein is CASSQGSGLSGNTIYF. The CDR3 coding sequence is TGCGCCAGCAGCCAAGGGTCAGGCCTCTCTGGAAACACCATATATTTT.

This clone has more than one count but fewer than ten. The chain joins TRBV29-1 to TRBJ2-3, with a possible D match to TRBD1 (8 bases). The CDR3 sequence is 13 residues long. The germline gives CDR1 SQVTM, CDR2 ANQGSEA. V dropped 4 bases and J dropped 4 bases, with 12 bases sitting between them. CDR3 sequence: CSVGTGRADTQYF. The CDR3 DNA reads TGCAGCGTTGGGACAGGGAGGGCAGATACGCAGTATTTT.

The chain joins TRBV13 to TRBJ1-1; 9 positions agree with TRBD1. This CDR3 is 16 amino acids long. Germline loops: CDR1 PRHDT, CDR2 FYEKMQ (reference sequence). V was pared by 1 base and J by 2 bases, with 5 bases of the junction left unmatched. The CDR3 is CASSLAGQGPNTEAFF. CDR3 nucleotides: TGTGCCAGCAGCTTAGCGGGACAGGGACCAAACACTGAAGCTTTCTTT. Full variable domain (remainder filled in from reference TRBV13 and TRBJ1-1): AAGVIQSPRHLIKEKRETATLKCYPIPRHDTVYWYQQGPGQDPQFLISFYEKMQSDKGSIPDRFSAQQFSDYHSELNMSSLELGDSALYFCASSLAGQGPNTEAFFGQGTRLTVV.

This clone was observed a handful of times. V and J are TRBV28 and TRBJ1-5; D is possibly TRBD1 (5 bases). There are 17 residues in the CDR3. Germline V CDR1 and CDR2: MDHEN, SYDVKM. The germline V and J ends were trimmed by 7 bases and 7 bases, with 26 bases remaining between them. CDR3 sequence (DNA): TGTGCCAGCACCTCGGCAGGGCGTTTGAGCCTGGGGCAGCCCCAGCATTTT. Translated, it gives CASTSAGRLSLGQPQHF. Full variable domain (remainder filled in from reference TRBV28 and TRBJ1-5): DVKVTQSSRYLVKRTGEKVFLECVQDMDHENMFWYRQDPGLGLRLIYFSYDVKMKEKGDIPEGYSVSREKKERFSLILESASTNQTSMYLCASTSAGRLSLGQPQHFGDGTRLSIL.

The chain joins TRBV6-5 to TRBJ2-2; possible D gene TRBD2, 5 bases. The CDR3 loop spans 14 amino acids. V was pared by 4 bases and J by 6 bases, with 12 bases between. Germline V gene sequence: CDR1 MNHEY, CDR2 SVGAGI. The CDR3 coding sequence is TGTGCCAGCAGTTTATGGGAGAGAGCCGGGGAGCTGTTTTTT. Its translation is CASSLWERAGELFF.

The genes are TRBV6-5 and TRBJ2-5, with a possible D match to TRBD1 (6 bases). This CDR3 has 13 residues. From germline, CDR1 is MNHEY and CDR2 SVGAGI. Trimming took 6 bases from V and 2 from J, leaving 10 bases between them. The CDR3 sequence is CASSRGPQETQYF. The CDR3 DNA follows: TGTGCCAGCAGCAGGGGACCGCAAGAGACCCAGTACTTC.

CDR3 sequence reads: CASSGTGAGYGYTF. In DNA form, the CDR3 reads TGTGCCAGCAGCGGTACAGGGGCGGGGTATGGCTACACCTTC. The chain links TRBV5-4 to TRBJ1-2; 7 positions match TRBD1. J was trimmed by 5 bases and V by 4 bases; bases with no gene match: 8. The V gene's germline CDR1 is SGHNT and CDR2 YYREEE (reference sequence). This CDR3 has 14 amino acids.

The chain joins TRBV10-1 to TRBJ2-5, with 13 bases identical to TRBD2. Germline V gene sequence: CDR1 WNHNN, CDR2 SYGVQD (reference sequence). The CDR3 consists of 15 residues. After removal of 2 bases from V and 3 bases from J, the junction contained 0 bases not matched to a gene. In DNA, the CDR3 is TGCGCCAGCAGTGAGACTAGCGGGGGGGAAGAGACCCAGTACTTC. Its translation is CASSETSGGEETQYF.

The genes are TRBV7-3 and TRBJ1-2, with no clear D. Germline CDR1 SGHTA, CDR2 FQGTGA. Trimming took off 3 bases at V and 8 bases at J, with 13 bases between the two ends. CDR3 size: 13 residues. CDR3 residues: CASSLDRRGGYTF. CDR3 nucleotide sequence: TGTGCCAGCAGCTTGGACCGACGGGGAGGCTACACCTTC.

This chain uses TRBV18 with TRBJ2-5; tentatively, D is TRBD1 (5 bases). The V end lost 4 bases, the J end lost 2 bases, and 8 bases lay between the germline ends. Germline values: CDR1 KGHSH, CDR2 LQKENI. The length of the CDR3 is 13 residues. The CDR3 coding sequence is TGTGCCAGCTCACGGGGCGAGCAAGAGACCCAGTACTTC. The encoded protein is CASSRGEQETQYF. The complete variable domain, with remaining parts taken from reference TRBV18 and TRBJ2-5, reads NAGVMQNPRHLVRRRGQEARLRCSPMKGHSHVYWYRQLPEEGLKFMVYLQKENIIDESGMPKERFSAEFPKEGPSILRIQQVVRGDSAAYFCASSRGEQETQYFGPGTRLLVL.

The CDR3 here is CASSLARQPQHF. Written as DNA, the CDR3 is TGTGCCAGCAGCTTAGCGCGTCAGCCCCAGCATTTT. The chain links TRBV7-2 to TRBJ1-5; no reliable D call. This CDR3 is built from 12 residues. Trimming left V 0 bases short and J 6 bases short, with 3 bases between. Germline assignment: CDR1 SGHTA and CDR2 FQGNSA. The variable domain in full, with the rest retrieved from reference TRBV7-2 and TRBJ1-5, is GAGVSQSPSNKVTEKGKDVELRCDPISGHTALYWYRQSLGQGLEFLIYFQGNSAPDKSGLPSDRFSAERTGGSVSTLTIQRTQQEDSAVYLCASSLARQPQHFGDGTRLSIL.

The rearrangement links TRBV4-1 to TRBJ1-1; perhaps TRBD1 as D (5 bases). V was shortened by 0 bases and J by 1 base, with 12 bases between the two germline ends. The CDR3 is 16 amino acids. Germline loops: CDR1 MGHRA, CDR2 YSYEKL. CDR3 coding DNA: TGCGCCAGCAGCCAAGACCCAGGGTTGTGGAACACTGAAGCTTTCTTT. This codes for CASSQDPGLWNTEAFF.